The 18 T cell receptor beta chains below all came from one sample that was sequenced in a study of shared clonotypes between healthy human individuals. Sequenced by immunoSEQ multiplex PCR; TCRdb stores in-frame clones only, minus some. Altogether about 1 million clones are present, about 76% being singletons, with the ten largest covering 1.4%. The sample taken for sequencing was memory CD4+ T cells sorted from blood. Subset: CD45RA-negative fraction. The origin of the receptors is a man aged 18 to 30 in good health.

The V call is TRBV7-9, the J call TRBJ2-1; TRBD2 agrees at 9 bases. V was clipped by 1 base and J by 7 bases; unmatched bases: 5. Germline loops: CDR1 SEHNR, CDR2 FQNEAQ (reference sequence). This CDR3 is 15 amino acids long. CDR3 residues: CASSLDSGGPNEQFF. In nucleotides, the CDR3 is TGTGCCAGCAGCTTAGATAGCGGGGGCCCTAATGAGCAGTTCTTC.

This clone has at least ten counts. This chain uses TRBV28 with TRBJ1-6; 7 positions match TRBD1. CDR1 is MDHEN and CDR2 is SYDVKM in the germline V gene. CDR3 size: 15 residues. V trimming: 5 bases; J trimming: 7 bases; junction bases outside the gene matches: 8. CDR3 bases: TGTGCCAGCAGTCCCATCGGGGACAGAAATTCACCCCTCCACTTT. Protein: CASSPIGDRNSPLHF.

On this clone itself: This sample includes further DNA sequences coding for the same CDR3. J is TRBJ2-5 and V is TRBV6-6, with TRBD1 matching 10 bases. The CDR3 runs to 15 residues. V shed 0 bases and J 3 bases; nucleotides not matched to a gene: 1. Germline lookup yields CDR1 MNHNY and CDR2 SVGAGI (reference sequence). CDR3 DNA sequence: TGTGCCAGCAGTTACTCGGGACAGGGGAAAGAGACCCAGTACTTC. Its protein is CASSYSGQGKETQYF.

The chain joins TRBV19 to TRBJ2-7; 8 bases match TRBD2. V shed 11 bases and J 6 bases; nucleotides not matched to a gene: 21. Germline-derived CDR1 and CDR2 are LNHDA and SQIVND (reference sequence). CDR3 length: 16 amino acids. CDR3: CAGKKKRREESSEQYF. Here the CDR3 DNA reads TGTGCCGGAAAGAAGAAGAGGCGGGAGGAATCTAGCGAGCAGTACTTC.

The chain employs TRBV18 and TRBJ1-1, with 8 bases identical to TRBD1. In germline, CDR1 is KGHSH, CDR2 LQKENI. With V trimmed by 5 bases and J by 6 bases, 8 bases remained unmatched. The CDR3 consists of 14 residues. The CDR3 DNA reads TGTGCCAGCTCAACCGACAGGGGTGTCGCTGAAGCTTTCTTT. Amino acid sequence: CASSTDRGVAEAFF. The variable domain in full, with the rest retrieved from reference TRBV18 and TRBJ1-1, is NAGVMQNPRHLVRRRGQEARLRCSPMKGHSHVYWYRQLPEEGLKFMVYLQKENIIDESGMPKERFSAEFPKEGPSILRIQQVVRGDSAAYFCASSTDRGVAEAFFGQGTRLTVV.

The chain employs TRBV2 and TRBJ2-7, with 10 positions matching TRBD2. This CDR3 contains 13 residues. V trimming: 7 bases; J trimming: 3 bases; junction bases outside the gene matches: 3. Germline V gene lookup returns CDR1 SNHLY and CDR2 FYNNEI. The CDR3 loop is CASKREGIYEQYF. In nucleotides, the CDR3 is TGTGCCAGCAAGCGGGAGGGCATCTACGAGCAGTACTTC.

Comments on this clone: Different DNA sequences within this sample yield the same CDR3. The chain is built from TRBV7-2 and TRBJ2-5; D possibly matches TRBD1 or TRBD2 (5 bases each). Germline V gene data show CDR1 as SGHTA and CDR2 as FQGNSA. The CDR3 totals 13 residues. Trimming stripped 5 bases from V and 5 bases from J, with 12 bases between. The CDR3 spells CASSPGRGETQYF. The CDR3 DNA sequence: TGTGCCAGCAGCCCGGGACGCGGGGAGACCCAGTACTTC.

A word on this clone: The same CDR3 arises from other DNA sequences in this sample as well. In DNA, the CDR3 is TGTGCCAGCAGCTTAGGTCGCACAGATACGCAGTATTTT. Encoded protein: CASSLGRTDTQYF. The rearrangement joins TRBV7-2 to TRBJ2-3; D remains unclear. The V end was cut by 1 base, the J end by 1 base, with 3 bases between. The germline V gene has CDR1 SGHTA and CDR2 FQGNSA. CDR3 length: 13 amino acids.

The chain has TRBV18 and TRBJ1-1; 8 nucleotides line up with TRBD1. From germline, CDR1 is KGHSH and CDR2 LQKENI. The CDR3 spans 14 residues. With V trimmed by 6 bases and J by 5 bases, 8 bases remained unmatched. CDR3 nucleotides: TGTGCCAGCTCGGTCGCAGGGGGCTGGACTGAAGCTTTCTTT. It is translated as CASSVAGGWTEAFF.

This clone was recorded a few times. The chain employs TRBV18 and TRBJ1-6; D is uncertain. This CDR3 is 14 amino acids long. The V end lost 1 base, the J end lost 8 bases, and 9 bases lay between the germline ends. Germline CDR1 is KGHSH and CDR2 is LQKENI. In DNA, the CDR3 is TGTGCCAGCTCACCACGTGTTTCGGATTCACCCCTCCACTTT. Translating it yields CASSPRVSDSPLHF. The variable domain in full, completed from reference TRBV18 and TRBJ1-6, reads NAGVMQNPRHLVRRRGQEARLRCSPMKGHSHVYWYRQLPEEGLKFMVYLQKENIIDESGMPKERFSAEFPKEGPSILRIQQVVRGDSAAYFCASSPRVSDSPLHFGNGTRLTVT.

This sequence joins TRBV19 and TRBJ2-2; the D gene is possibly TRBD1 (6 bases). Trimming took off 9 bases at V and 3 bases at J, with 11 bases between the two ends. Looked up from germline, CDR1 is LNHDA and CDR2 is SQIVND (reference sequence). The CDR3 is 13 residues long. This CDR3 reads CASWNRDTGELFF. As DNA, the CDR3 is TGTGCCAGCTGGAACAGGGACACCGGGGAGCTGTTTTTT.

In this sample, this clone turned up many times. The J gene is TRBJ1-1, the V gene TRBV2; a possible D gene is TRBD1 (6 bases). The V end lost 6 bases, the J end lost 4 bases, and 9 bases lay between the germline ends. This CDR3 comprises 12 residues. The germline V gene has CDR1 SNHLY and CDR2 FYNNEI. The CDR3 region is CASRRGGTEAFF. CDR3 coding DNA: TGTGCCAGCAGGAGGGGGGGCACTGAAGCTTTCTTT.

The V and J genes are TRBV27 and TRBJ1-2; 8 bases are a match to TRBD1. CDR1 and CDR2 (germline): MNHEY, SMNVEV (reference sequence). The CDR3 spans 14 residues. After removal of 5 bases from V and 7 bases from J, the junction contained 9 bases not matched to a gene. The CDR3 here is CASSSNRGGGGYTF. CDR3 nucleotides: TGTGCCAGCAGTAGCAACAGGGGGGGAGGTGGCTACACCTTC.

This clone has a handful of counts. The V call is TRBV2, the J call TRBJ2-7, with D possibly being TRBD2 (5 bases). Germline CDR1 SNHLY, CDR2 FYNNEI. V was cut by 5 bases and J by 7 bases, with 12 bases left in between. The CDR3 spans 12 residues. The CDR3: CASSRTQWEQYF. CDR3 DNA: TGTGCCAGCAGTAGGACTCAGTGGGAGCAGTACTTC.

This chain links TRBV29-1 with TRBJ1-2; 8 nucleotides agree with TRBD1. With V trimmed by 2 bases and J by 4 bases, 6 bases remained unmatched. Germline V gene lookup returns CDR1 SQVTM and CDR2 ANQGSEA. The CDR3 extends over 14 amino acids. CDR3 nucleotide sequence: TGCAGCGTTGAAACCTGGACAGGGCCCTATGGCTACACCTTC. Translating gives CSVETWTGPYGYTF.

The chain carries TRBV5-4 and TRBJ2-5, with 11 bases fitting TRBD2. Germline CDR1 reads SGHNT; CDR2 reads YYREEE (reference sequence). V shed 0 bases, J shed 4 bases, and the junction held 2 bases outside the gene matches. The CDR3 length is 15 residues. The CDR3 sequence is CASSLVLAGVETQYF. As DNA, the CDR3 is TGTGCCAGCAGCTTGGTACTAGCGGGGGTAGAGACCCAGTACTTC.

This chain joins TRBV28 and TRBJ1-5; no reliable D call. The germline CDR1 and CDR2 sequences are MDHEN and SYDVKM. This CDR3 comprises 16 residues. V lost 5 bases to trimming and J lost 4 bases, with 18 bases between them. The CDR3 region is CASSPQDPGGNQPQHF. The CDR3 DNA reads as TGTGCCAGCAGTCCACAAGACCCAGGAGGAAATCAGCCCCAGCATTTT.

The CDR3 nucleotides read TGTGCCAGCAGTGAAAGACTAGCGGGGGGTGAGCAGTTCTTC. Its translation: CASSERLAGGEQFF. The chain uses TRBV2 and TRBJ2-1, with 13 nucleotides matching TRBD2. The germline CDR1 and CDR2 sequences are SNHLY and FYNNEI. V dropped 2 bases and J dropped 9; count of bases not matched to a gene: 1. This CDR3 is 14 amino acids long.